Listed below are T cell receptor beta chains from one sample, sequenced in a study of beta chain features in type 1 diabetes. Libraries were prepared by immunoSEQ multiplex PCR; TCRdb keeps only in-frame clonotypes and omits some of them. The table lists around 240,000 clones, 15% to 20% of them singletons. The sample comprised naive CD4+ T cells from blood. The source of these receptors is a man aged 25-45 years with type 1 diabetes. Both conserved end residues are part of each CDR3. The D gene is left open where the match is weak. Not all rows give a size; the values are once, few, many and, for expanded clones, a class.

j_call d_call v_call clone_size cdr3_aa cdr3_nt
TRBJ2-5 - TRBV2 - CASSEVREETQYF TGTGCCAGCAGTGAAGTGAGGGAAGAGACCCAGTACTTC
TRBJ1-5 TRBD1 TRBV7-9 few CASSFEGAGNQPQHF TGTGCCAGCAGTTTTGAGGGGGCCGGCAATCAGCCCCAGCATTTT
TRBJ2-1 - TRBV5-4 - CASSPATDEQFF TGTGCCAGCAGCCCCGCCACCGATGAGCAGTTCTTC
TRBJ2-7 TRBD2 TRBV9 - CASSVGTSGSYEQYF TGTGCCAGCAGCGTAGGGACTAGCGGGAGTTACGAGCAGTACTTC
TRBJ2-3 - TRBV9 few CASSATDTQYF TGTGCCAGCAGCGCCACAGATACGCAGTATTTT
TRBJ2-6 - TRBV29-1 few CSVDSPGANVLTF TGCAGCGTTGACAGCCCTGGGGCCAACGTCCTGACTTTC
TRBJ1-3 - TRBV5-6 - CASSLEGRSGNTIYF TGTGCCAGCAGCTTGGAAGGGAGATCTGGAAACACCATATATTTT
TRBJ1-4 TRBD1 TRBV30 few CAWSSPGTESEKLFF TGTGCCTGGAGTTCCCCCGGGACAGAGAGTGAAAAACTGTTTTTT
TRBJ2-5 - TRBV7-9 few CASSLVLGSQETQYF TGTGCCAGCAGCTTAGTTCTCGGCAGTCAAGAGACCCAGTACTTC
TRBJ2-1 - TRBV7-2 - CASSLRGGEQFF TGTGCCAGCAGCCTACGGGGCGGAGAGCAGTTCTTC
TRBJ2-3 - TRBV15 - CATSVGGRGTDTQYF TGTGCCACCAGCGTGGGAGGCAGGGGAACAGATACGCAGTATTTT
TRBJ2-1 - TRBV28 few CASSLFGRSHNEQFF TGTGCCAGCAGTTTATTCGGGAGAAGCCACAATGAGCAGTTCTTC
TRBJ2-3 - TRBV30 - CAWSVNQGGTQYF TGTGCCTGGAGTGTAAACCAGGGCGGTACGCAGTATTTT
TRBJ2-1 - TRBV6-5 - CASISQGNEQFF TGTGCCAGCATTTCTCAGGGTAATGAGCAGTTCTTC
TRBJ2-2 - TRBV29-1 - CSVAPRTGELFF TGCAGCGTTGCCCCTAGAACTGGGGAGCTGTTTTTT
TRBJ2-1 - TRBV7-2 - CASSLTRESNEQFF TGTGCCAGCAGCTTAACTCGCGAGTCAAATGAGCAGTTCTTC
TRBJ1-4 TRBD1 TRBV29-1 - CSGGQLNEKLFF TGCAGCGGGGGACAGTTAAATGAAAAACTGTTTTTT
TRBJ2-7 - TRBV9 - CASSVGPGAMAYEQYF TGTGCCAGCAGCGTAGGACCGGGGGCAATGGCCTACGAGCAGTACTTC
TRBJ1-5 - TRBV27 few CASRNRNSNQPQHF TGTGCCAGCAGAAACAGGAATAGCAATCAGCCCCAGCATTTT
TRBJ2-6 - TRBV7-2 few CASSRDSGANVLTF TGTGCCAGCAGCCGGGACTCTGGGGCCAACGTCCTGACTTTC
TRBJ1-5 - TRBV5-1 few CASSFDSNQPQHF TGCGCCAGCAGCTTCGATAGCAATCAGCCCCAGCATTTT
TRBJ2-1 TRBD2 TRBV6-1 - CAAKSGEGNEQFF TGTGCCGCCAAGAGCGGGGAAGGGAATGAGCAGTTCTTC
TRBJ1-5 - TRBV4-3 - CASSVQRGGNQPQHF TGCGCCAGCAGCGTGCAAAGGGGTGGCAATCAGCCCCAGCATTTT
TRBJ2-2 - TRBV14 few CASSPRVTGELFF TGTGCCAGCAGCCCCAGGGTAACCGGGGAGCTGTTTTTT
TRBJ2-5 - TRBV4-2 - CASSQGGAETQYF TGTGCCAGCAGCCAAGGCGGGGCGGAGACCCAGTACTTC
TRBJ2-2 - TRBV18 few CASSPGENTGELFF TGTGCCAGCTCACCAGGGGAGAACACCGGGGAGCTGTTTTTT
TRBJ1-1 - TRBV9 few CASSPQQGRAATEAFF TGTGCCAGCAGCCCGCAGCAGGGCAGGGCCGCCACTGAAGCTTTCTTT
TRBJ2-1 - TRBV7-9 few CASSPPQAGKDNEQFF TGTGCCAGCAGCCCCCCCCAGGCAGGGAAGGACAATGAGCAGTTCTTC
TRBJ2-7 TRBD2 TRBV25-1 few CASSEVGWRGSSYEQYF TGTGCCAGCAGTGAAGTTGGATGGCGGGGGAGCTCCTACGAGCAGTACTTC
TRBJ2-7 - TRBV7-9 - CASSSSTGSLNF TGTGCCAGCAGCTCCTCTACAGGAAGTTTAAACTTC
TRBJ2-1 TRBD1 TRBV29-1 - CSVATGTGSYNEQFF TGCAGCGTTGCTACCGGGACAGGGTCCTACAATGAGCAGTTCTTC
TRBJ2-5 - TRBV30 - CAWSNGGIQYF TGTGCCTGGAGTAATGGGGGTATCCAGTACTTC